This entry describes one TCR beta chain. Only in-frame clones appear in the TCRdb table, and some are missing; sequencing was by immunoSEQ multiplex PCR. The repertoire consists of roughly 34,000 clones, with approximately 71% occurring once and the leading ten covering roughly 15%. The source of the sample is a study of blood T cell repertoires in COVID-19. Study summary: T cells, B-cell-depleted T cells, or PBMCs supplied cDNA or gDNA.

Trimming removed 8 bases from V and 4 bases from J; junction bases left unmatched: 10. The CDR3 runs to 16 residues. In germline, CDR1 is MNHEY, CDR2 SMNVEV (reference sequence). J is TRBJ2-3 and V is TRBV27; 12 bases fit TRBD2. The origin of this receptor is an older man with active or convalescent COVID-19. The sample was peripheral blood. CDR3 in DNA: TGTGCCAGCCTCCGGCGACTAGCGGGAGAACCAGATACGCAGTATTTT. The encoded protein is CASLRRLAGEPDTQYF.